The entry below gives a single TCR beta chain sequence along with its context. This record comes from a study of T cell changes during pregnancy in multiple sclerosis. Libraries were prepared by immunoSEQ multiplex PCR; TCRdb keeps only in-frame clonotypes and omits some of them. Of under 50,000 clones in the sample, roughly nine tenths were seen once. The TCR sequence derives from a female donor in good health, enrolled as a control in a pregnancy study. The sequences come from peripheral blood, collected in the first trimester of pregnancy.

In DNA form, the CDR3 reads TGTGCCAGCAGTTCCATTGACAGGGTTAAACCTCGGGATCAGCCCCAGCATTTT. Translated: CASSSIDRVKPRDQPQHF. The chain carries TRBV28 and TRBJ1-5; 7 bases agree with TRBD1. J gave up 5 bases and V 4 bases, and 17 bases lay outside the gene matches. This CDR3 is 18 amino acids long. The germline gives CDR1 MDHEN, CDR2 SYDVKM.